This T cell receptor beta chain was recovered during a study of T cells after yellow fever vaccination. Study at large: Low-cell-number fractions were prepared with SMART-Seq v4 Ultra Low Input.

Study-wide findings and caveats: Subsequent booster samples again held most clones from primary vaccination (96% CD4, about 90% CD8). Contaminants from the bulk population, in the form of abundant clonotypes, could be found in FACS-sorted repertoires.

Looked up from germline, CDR1 is MNHEY and CDR2 is SMNVEV (reference sequence). With V trimmed by 0 bases and J by 0 bases, 11 bases remained unmatched. The CDR3 is 18 residues long. The 5'RACE template-switching step produced TCR cDNA and added a universal primer site and UMIs. One entry per CDR3 protein, called by TCRdb with MiXCR from the 5' RACE reads. Among around 550,000 distinct CDR3 sequences listed, roughly 21% were seen once. A word on this clonotype: The antigen remains undetermined.

The starting material was PBMCs, obtained 15 days after the yellow fever booster vaccination. The sequence was collected from a man younger than 40 who received the YFV17D yellow fever vaccine. V is TRBV27 and J is TRBJ2-7, with 7 bases matching TRBD2. The DNA of the CDR3 is TGTGCCAGCAGTTTATCGATAACTAGCGCGACGGGCTCCTACGAGCAGTACTTC. Translation: CASSLSITSATGSYEQYF.